This T cell receptor beta chain was observed in a study of spatial heterogeneity in lung cancer. In the study overall: Sequencing consistently turned up more beta-chain sequences than alpha-chain sequences.

This clonotype rates as medium-sized (0.01 to 0.1%). The antigen is unknown. Time point denoted: sample taken at primary tumor resection. Unsorted samples of tumor, nontumor lung or frozen PBMC had their whole RNA sequenced. TCRdb fed the 5' RACE reads into MiXCR, producing one record per CDR3 protein. The sample shows approximately 7,000 distinct CDR3 sequences, about 3.4% of them seen only once. Points from the study as a whole: For expanded intratumoral alpha and beta TCRs, counts tracked tumor mutation counts.

Germline CDR1 is DFQATT and CDR2 is SNEGSKA (reference sequence). This CDR3 has 13 amino acids. V lost 6 bases and J lost 0, with 8 bases in between. The V call is TRBV20-1, the J call TRBJ2-2; D could derive from TRBD1 or TRBD2 (5 bases each). The source was lung tumor tissue, collected at surgery. The receptor was derived from a male donor with early-stage non-small cell lung cancer. The CDR3 sequence: CSAGPPNTGELFF. The CDR3 DNA reads TGCAGTGCGGGACCCCCGAACACCGGGGAGCTGTTTTTT.